The entry that follows covers one T cell receptor beta chain sequence. Its specificity is not known. These data belong to a study of T cell responses to AZD1222 COVID-19 vaccine. Whole-study findings and limits: CD4 TCRs covered the whole spike, strongest at regions 160-218 and 743-854. Clonal diversity was possibly underestimated, and white British individuals and females predominated among donors. Only five or six AZD1222 recipients were seropositive at baseline.

Clones were sequenced by immunoSEQ multiplex PCR, and TCRdb holds only the in-frame ones, with some missing. The sample shows around 120,000 clones, around 84% of them seen only once. The receptor's source is an adult who received the AZD1222 COVID-19 vaccine. The starting material was peripheral blood, obtained 28 days after the second AZD1222 dose.

CDR3 DNA: TGTGCCAGCAGCTTCTTGGGCAGGGGGGGAACCTACGAGCAGTACTTC. Protein product: CASSFLGRGGTYEQYF. V is TRBV7-8 and J is TRBJ2-7, with D perhaps matching TRBD1 or TRBD2 (7 bases each). Trimming shortened V by 3 bases and J by 2 bases, and 17 bases separated the two germline ends. The CDR3 contains 16 residues. In germline, CDR1 is SGHVS, CDR2 FQNEAQ.